The 25 T cell receptor beta chains in this list originate from one sample, sequenced in a study of shared clonotypes between healthy human individuals. The protocol was immunoSEQ multiplex PCR, while the TCRdb copy is restricted to in-frame clones and leaves out a portion. Altogether 300,000 or so clones are present, about 74% being singletons, with the ten largest covering 10%. The specimen sequenced was memory CD4+ T cells sorted from blood. Subset denoted: CD45RA-negative fraction. Every receptor here comes from a man in his thirties or forties in good health.

The chain is built from TRBV5-4 and TRBJ2-3; D call uncertain. The CDR3 is 13 amino acids. The germline CDR1 and CDR2 sequences are SGHNT and YYREEE (reference sequence). V was shortened by 2 bases and J by 5 bases, with 9 bases between the two germline ends. The CDR3 bases are TGTGCCAGCAGCTTCAAAATTCAAGATACGCAGTATTTT. Translating it yields CASSFKIQDTQYF.

The chain links TRBV11-2 to TRBJ2-5; D is possibly TRBD1 (6 bases). V was cut by 8 bases and J by 7 bases, with 23 bases left in between. This CDR3 comprises 15 residues. Germline values: CDR1 SGHAT, CDR2 FQNNGV. CDR3 loop: CASVQGLDPVGTQYF. CDR3 DNA sequence: TGTGCCAGCGTACAGGGTTTGGACCCTGTAGGGACCCAGTACTTC.

The chain couples TRBV19 to TRBJ1-4, with D perhaps TRBD1 (6 bases). Germline lookup yields CDR1 LNHDA and CDR2 SQIVND (reference sequence). This CDR3 comprises 14 residues. The V and J ends lost 3 bases and 8 bases respectively, with 13 bases between them. Here the CDR3 reads CASSITGLSEKLFF. The CDR3 DNA sequence: TGTGCCAGTAGTATTACAGGGCTCAGCGAAAAACTGTTTTTT.

V and J are TRBV5-4 and TRBJ2-7; 8 nucleotides line up with TRBD2. Trimming cost V 4 bases and J 6 bases; bases outside gene matches: 15. The germline V gene encodes CDR1 SGHNT and CDR2 YYREEE (reference sequence). This CDR3 contains 16 residues. This CDR3 reads CASSNDGGTSRPEQYF. The CDR3, as DNA: TGTGCCAGCAGCAACGACGGCGGGACTAGTCGGCCCGAGCAGTACTTC. The whole variable domain, remainder taken from reference TRBV5-4 and TRBJ2-7, is ETGVTQSPTHLIKTRGQQVTLRCSSQSGHNTVSWYQQALGQGPQFIFQYYREEENGRGNFPPRFSGLQFPNYSSELNVNALELDDSALYLCASSNDGGTSRPEQYFGPGTRLTVT.

J is TRBJ1-2 and V is TRBV5-4; the match to TRBD1 covers 7 bases. Losses at the gene ends were 0 bases for V and 6 bases for J; bases not matched to a gene: 5. Germline CDR1 reads SGHNT; CDR2 reads YYREEE (reference sequence). CDR3 length equals 14 residues. In nucleotides, the CDR3 is TGTGCCAGCAGCTTGGTTGGCAGGGGGGATGGCTACACCTTC. Encoded protein: CASSLVGRGDGYTF.

V usage is TRBV11-2 and J usage is TRBJ1-3; D ambiguous. V lost 5 bases and J 7 bases, leaving 12 bases between the germline ends. There are 13 residues in the CDR3. Germline CDR1 reads SGHAT; CDR2 reads FQNNGV. Here the CDR3 DNA reads TGTGCCAGCAGCCTTCTAGTGGGGAACACCATATATTTT. As protein: CASSLLVGNTIYF.

With respect to this clone: This may be a read error, as it is one base from a much larger clone. The CDR3: CASSLSGADTQYF. DNA for the CDR3: TGTGCCAGCAGCTTAAGCGGGGCAGATACGCAGTATTTT. This chain uses TRBV7-7 with TRBJ2-3; 7 nucleotides align to TRBD2. The CDR3 length is 13 residues. The ends lost 2 bases at V and 4 bases at J; junction bases unmatched: 0. Looked up from germline, CDR1 is SSHAT and CDR2 is FNYEAQ (reference sequence).

CDR3 nucleotides: TGTGCCAGCTCACCTGGACAGGGTAGCGGAGGGACCCAGTACTTC. This encodes CASSPGQGSGGTQYF. The chain has TRBV18 and TRBJ2-5, with 8 bases that match TRBD1. The CDR3 is 15 amino acids. V trimming: 3 bases; J trimming: 7 bases; junction bases outside the gene matches: 10. The V gene's germline CDR1 is KGHSH and CDR2 LQKENI.

V usage is TRBV19 and J usage is TRBJ1-5; 7 nucleotides align to TRBD1. This CDR3 is built from 13 residues. J gave up 5 bases and V 6 bases, and 4 bases lay outside the gene matches. CDR1 and CDR2 (germline): LNHDA, SQIVND (reference sequence). CDR3 loop: CASRLDRDQPQHF. The CDR3 DNA follows: TGTGCCAGTAGGCTAGACAGGGATCAGCCCCAGCATTTT.

The chain carries TRBV19 and TRBJ1-2; D remains unclear. V was pared by 4 bases and J by 0 bases, with 18 bases between. CDR3 length: 17 residues. Germline V CDR1 and CDR2: LNHDA, SQIVND (reference sequence). In DNA form, the CDR3 reads TGTGCCAGTAGTAGCCCCCGACGGGAACTAACTAACTATGGCTACACCTTC. Encoded protein: CASSSPRRELTNYGYTF. The entire variable domain, with the rest obtained from reference TRBV19 and TRBJ1-2, is as follows: DGGITQSPKYLFRKEGQNVTLSCEQNLNHDAMYWYRQDPGQGLRLIYYSQIVNDFQKGDIAEGYSVSREKKESFPLTVTSAQKNPTAFYLCASSSPRRELTNYGYTFGSGTRLTVV.

V and J are TRBV7-9 and TRBJ2-2; D not resolved. The germline CDR1 and CDR2 sequences are SEHNR and FQNEAQ (reference sequence). The CDR3 is 12 amino acids. V lost 8 bases, J lost 1 base, and 5 bases lay in between. This chain's CDR3 is CASFRNTGELFF. DNA for the CDR3: TGTGCCAGCTTCAGGAACACCGGGGAGCTGTTTTTT.

The chain uses TRBV9 and TRBJ2-3; the match to TRBD2 covers 10 bases. Germline values: CDR1 SGDLS, CDR2 YYNGEE. The CDR3 extends over 16 amino acids. After removal of 4 bases from V and 1 base from J, the junction contained 6 bases not matched to a gene. The chain's CDR3 is CASSPGTSEGTDTQYF. The CDR3 nucleotides read TGTGCCAGCAGCCCGGGGACTAGCGAGGGCACAGATACGCAGTATTTT.

The chain has TRBV7-9 and TRBJ1-1; D remains ambiguous. Germline CDR1 SEHNR, CDR2 FQNEAQ (reference sequence). The CDR3 covers 12 residues. Trimming took off 10 bases at V and 0 bases at J, with 9 bases between the two ends. The CDR3 DNA reads TGTGCCATTACGGCGATGAACACTGAAGCTTTCTTT. This sequence encodes CAITAMNTEAFF. Variable domain in full (rest from reference TRBV7-9 and TRBJ1-1): DTGVSQNPRHKITKRGQNVTFRCDPISEHNRLYWYRQTLGQGPEFLTYFQNEAQLEKSRLLSDRFSAERPKGSFSTLEIQRTEQGDSAMYLCAITAMNTEAFFGQGTRLTVV.

The CDR3, as DNA: TGTGCCAGCAGCGTAGGTGTAACAGGGTTCCACGAGCAGTACTTC. Protein: CASSVGVTGFHEQYF. The V and J genes are TRBV9 and TRBJ2-7; D perhaps matches TRBD1 (6 bases). Germline lookup yields CDR1 SGDLS and CDR2 YYNGEE. Trimming removed 0 bases at V and 5 bases at J, with 15 bases between. CDR3 length equals 15 residues. The complete variable domain, with remaining parts taken from reference TRBV9 and TRBJ2-7, reads DSGVTQTPKHLITATGQRVTLRCSPRSGDLSVYWYQQSLDQGLQFLIQYYNGEERAKGNILERFSAQQFPDLHSELNLSSLELGDSALYFCASSVGVTGFHEQYFGPGTRLTVT.

This clone was counted only a few times. The chain combines TRBV5-6 with TRBJ1-4; TRBD1 agrees at 8 bases. J lost 7 bases, V lost 4 bases, and 6 bases had no gene match. Germline-derived CDR1 and CDR2 are SGHDT and YYEEEE. The CDR3 is 14 residues long. Here the CDR3 DNA reads TGTGCCAGCAGCCTGACAGGGGTTGGTGAAAAACTGTTTTTT. It translates to CASSLTGVGEKLFF.

In this sample, this clone turned up once. The DNA of the CDR3 is TGTGCCAGCAGCTTAGAGGGGCAGGACTACTCGGGGACCCAGTACTTC. Protein sequence: CASSLEGQDYSGTQYF. The chain uses TRBV7-9 and TRBJ2-5; perhaps TRBD2 as D (6 bases). This CDR3 is built from 16 residues. CDR1 is SEHNR, CDR2 FQNEAQ, per germline (reference sequence). Trimming cost V 1 base and J 7 bases, with 19 bases left between them.

The gene calls are TRBV28 and TRBJ2-1; D may be TRBD2 (7 bases). Between the trimmed V and J ends, which lost 2 bases and 3 bases, there was a span of 14 bases. The germline V gene encodes CDR1 MDHEN and CDR2 SYDVKM. The length of the CDR3 is 16 residues. The CDR3 DNA is TGTGCCAGCAGTTTAGGGGGGGCGGGCTACTACAATGAGCAGTTCTTC. Translating gives CASSLGGAGYYNEQFF.

This clone occurred once. The chain couples TRBV10-2 to TRBJ1-2; TRBD1 matches 8 bases. The V gene end was trimmed by 6 bases and the J gene end by 6 bases; junction bases not matched to a gene: 9. This CDR3 has 14 residues. CDR1 is WSHSY and CDR2 is SAAADI in the germline V gene. In nucleotides, the CDR3 is TGCGCCAGCAGAATCAGGGGGCTGATTGATGGCTACACCTTC. It translates to CASRIRGLIDGYTF.

This sequence joins TRBV7-9 and TRBJ1-3; no clear D gene. Deletions cut 1 base from V and 0 bases from J, with 13 bases between. The CDR3 has 17 amino acids. The germline V gene encodes CDR1 SEHNR and CDR2 FQNEAQ (reference sequence). The CDR3 nucleotides are TGTGCCAGCAGCTTAGGCCACCGCCCGGTCTCTGGAAACACCATATATTTT. Translating it yields CASSLGHRPVSGNTIYF.

This clone has at least ten counts. The chain is built from TRBV28 and TRBJ1-3, with 8 bases lining up with TRBD1. The CDR3 length is 18 residues. Per germline, CDR1 MDHEN and CDR2 SYDVKM. With V trimmed by 3 bases and J by 2 bases, 12 bases remained unmatched. The CDR3 DNA reads as TGTGCCAGCAGTTTTAGAATCAGGGGGCGAGGAGCTGGAAACACCATATATTTT. It translates to CASSFRIRGRGAGNTIYF.

The rearrangement joins TRBV2 to TRBJ2-7; D possibly uses TRBD1 or TRBD2 (5 bases each). Between the trimmed V and J ends, which lost 8 bases and 4 bases, there was a span of 21 bases. The CDR3 covers 15 residues. From germline, CDR1 is SNHLY and CDR2 FYNNEI. CDR3 bases: TGTGCCAGCTACCGGGGCCGGGATTCTATTTACGAGCAGTACTTC. Its translation: CASYRGRDSIYEQYF.

The chain links TRBV7-9 to TRBJ2-1; 14 bases align to TRBD2. In germline, CDR1 is SEHNR, CDR2 FQNEAQ (reference sequence). The CDR3 loop spans 16 amino acids. Trimming at V came to 5 bases and at J to 8 bases, leaving 8 bases not matched to a gene. CDR3: CASSLGLAGAWDEQFF. Here the CDR3 DNA reads TGTGCCAGCAGCCTGGGACTAGCGGGAGCCTGGGATGAGCAGTTCTTC.

The chain has TRBV28 and TRBJ2-3; 7 positions match TRBD1. This CDR3 region has 16 residues. The V gene's germline CDR1 is MDHEN and CDR2 SYDVKM. Losses at the gene ends were 3 bases for V and 2 bases for J; bases not matched to a gene: 8. The CDR3: CASSFLTGNPTDTQYF. CDR3 nucleotides: TGTGCCAGCAGTTTCCTGACAGGGAATCCCACAGATACGCAGTATTTT.

The chain couples TRBV30 to TRBJ2-3; D may be TRBD2 (6 bases). The V end was cut by 4 bases, the J end by 1 base, with 15 bases between. This CDR3 spans 15 amino acids. Germline V lookup: CDR1 GTSNPN, CDR2 SVGIG (reference sequence). CDR3 protein: CAWKTDYGGTDTQYF. The CDR3 DNA is TGTGCCTGGAAGACGGACTACGGGGGCACAGATACGCAGTATTTT.

The CDR3 spells CASSQLSGTPGDTQYF. In nucleotides, the CDR3 is TGCGCCAGCAGCCAACTCTCCGGGACTCCGGGGGACACCCAGTACTTC. The chain links TRBV4-1 to TRBJ2-5; a possible D gene is TRBD2 (6 bases). Germline-derived CDR1 and CDR2 are MGHRA and YSYEKL. There are 16 residues in the CDR3. V shed 2 bases and J shed 8 bases, with 21 bases lying between them.